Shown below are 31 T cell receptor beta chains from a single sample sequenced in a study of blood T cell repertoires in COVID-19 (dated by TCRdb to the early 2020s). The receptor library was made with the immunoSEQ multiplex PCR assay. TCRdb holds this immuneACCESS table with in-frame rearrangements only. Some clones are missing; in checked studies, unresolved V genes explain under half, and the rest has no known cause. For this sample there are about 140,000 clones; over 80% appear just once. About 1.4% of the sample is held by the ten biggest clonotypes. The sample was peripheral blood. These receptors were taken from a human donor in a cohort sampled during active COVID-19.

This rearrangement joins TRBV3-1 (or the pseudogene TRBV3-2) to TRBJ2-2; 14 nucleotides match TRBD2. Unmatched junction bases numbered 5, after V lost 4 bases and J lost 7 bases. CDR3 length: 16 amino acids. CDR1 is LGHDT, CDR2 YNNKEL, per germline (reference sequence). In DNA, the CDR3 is TGTGCCAGCAGCCTGGGACTAGCGGGAGTAAACGGGGAGCTGTTTTTT. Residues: CASSLGLAGVNGELFF.

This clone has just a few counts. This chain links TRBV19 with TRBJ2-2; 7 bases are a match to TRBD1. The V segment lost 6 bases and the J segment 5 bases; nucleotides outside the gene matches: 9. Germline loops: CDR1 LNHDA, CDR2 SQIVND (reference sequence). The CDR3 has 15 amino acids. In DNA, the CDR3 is TGTGCCAGTAGGCCCCCAGGGGGTAAAACCGGGGAGCTGTTTTTT. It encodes CASRPPGGKTGELFF.

In nucleotides, the CDR3 is TGCAGCCTTAGCGGGACTAGCGGAGTCACAGATACGCAGTATTTT. This encodes CSLSGTSGVTDTQYF. This chain connects TRBV29-1 to TRBJ2-3, with TRBD2 matching 11 bases. CDR3 length: 15 amino acids. V gave up 8 bases and J gave up 2 bases; unmatched junction bases: 9. CDR1 is SQVTM, CDR2 ANQGSEA, per germline.

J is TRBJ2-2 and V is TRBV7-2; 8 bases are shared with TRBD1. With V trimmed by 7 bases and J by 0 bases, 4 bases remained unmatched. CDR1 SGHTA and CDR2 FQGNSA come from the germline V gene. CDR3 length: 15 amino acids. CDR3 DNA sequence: TGTGCCAGCATCCAGGGGGCCCCGAACACCGGGGAGCTGTTTTTT. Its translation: CASIQGAPNTGELFF.

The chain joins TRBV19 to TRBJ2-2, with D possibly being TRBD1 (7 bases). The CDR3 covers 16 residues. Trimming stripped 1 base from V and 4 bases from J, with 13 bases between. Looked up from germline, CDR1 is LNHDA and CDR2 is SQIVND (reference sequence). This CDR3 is CASSIGRGPVTGELFF. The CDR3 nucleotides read TGTGCCAGTAGTATAGGGAGGGGGCCCGTCACCGGGGAGCTGTTTTTT.

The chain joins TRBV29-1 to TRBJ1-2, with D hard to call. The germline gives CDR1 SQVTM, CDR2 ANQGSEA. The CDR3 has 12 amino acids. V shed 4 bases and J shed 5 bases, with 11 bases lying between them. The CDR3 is CSVGGEIYGYTF. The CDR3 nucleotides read TGCAGCGTTGGTGGAGAGATATATGGCTACACCTTC.

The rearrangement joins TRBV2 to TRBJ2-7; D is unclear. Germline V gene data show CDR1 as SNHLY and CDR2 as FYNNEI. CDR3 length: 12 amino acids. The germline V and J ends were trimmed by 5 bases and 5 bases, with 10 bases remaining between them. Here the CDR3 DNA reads TGTGCCAGCAGTTCCTCGGGTGACGAGCAGTACTTC. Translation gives CASSSSGDEQYF.

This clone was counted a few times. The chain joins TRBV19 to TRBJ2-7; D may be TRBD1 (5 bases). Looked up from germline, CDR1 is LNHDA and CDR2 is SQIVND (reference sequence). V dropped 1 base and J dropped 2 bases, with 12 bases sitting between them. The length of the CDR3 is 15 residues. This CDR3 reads CASSIGLQGTYEQYF. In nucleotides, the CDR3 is TGTGCCAGTAGTATAGGCTTGCAGGGAACCTACGAGCAGTACTTC.

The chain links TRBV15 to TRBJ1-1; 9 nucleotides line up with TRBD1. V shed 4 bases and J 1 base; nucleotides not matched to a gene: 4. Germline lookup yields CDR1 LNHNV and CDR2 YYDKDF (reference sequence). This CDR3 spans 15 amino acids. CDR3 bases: TGTGCCACCAGCATAACAGGGGGCCGGAACACTGAAGCTTTCTTT. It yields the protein CATSITGGRNTEAFF.

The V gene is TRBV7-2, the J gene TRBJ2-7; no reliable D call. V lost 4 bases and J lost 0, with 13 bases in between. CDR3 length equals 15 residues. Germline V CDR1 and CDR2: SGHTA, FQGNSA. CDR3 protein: CASSSGSSFSYEQYF. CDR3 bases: TGTGCCAGCAGCTCTGGCAGTTCCTTCTCCTACGAGCAGTACTTC.

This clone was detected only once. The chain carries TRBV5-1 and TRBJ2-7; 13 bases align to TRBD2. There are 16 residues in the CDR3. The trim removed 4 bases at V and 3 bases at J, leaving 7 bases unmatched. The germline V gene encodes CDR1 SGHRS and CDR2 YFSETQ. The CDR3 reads CASSRGLAGSGYEQYF. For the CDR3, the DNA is TGCGCCAGCAGCCGGGGACTAGCGGGATCCGGCTACGAGCAGTACTTC.

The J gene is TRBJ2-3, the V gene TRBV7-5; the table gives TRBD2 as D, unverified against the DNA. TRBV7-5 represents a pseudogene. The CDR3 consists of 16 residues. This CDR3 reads CARTGTSGRSTDTQYF. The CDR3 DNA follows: TGTGCCAGAACCGGAACTAGCGGGAGAAGCACAGATACGCAGTATTTT.

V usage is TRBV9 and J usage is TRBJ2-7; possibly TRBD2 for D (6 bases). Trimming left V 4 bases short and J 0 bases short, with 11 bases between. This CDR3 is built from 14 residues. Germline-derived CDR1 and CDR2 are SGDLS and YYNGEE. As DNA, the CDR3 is TGTGCCAGCAGCCCGGGGGACCACTCCTACGAGCAGTACTTC. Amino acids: CASSPGDHSYEQYF.

CDR3 region: CASSLGTSRGEQFF. The CDR3 DNA reads as TGTGCCAGCTCCTTAGGGACTAGCCGGGGTGAGCAGTTCTTC. The rearrangement links TRBV7-8 to TRBJ2-1, with 9 bases identical to TRBD2. With V trimmed by 8 bases and J by 9 bases, 11 bases remained unmatched. Germline V gives CDR1 SGHVS, CDR2 FQNEAQ. This CDR3 comprises 14 residues. The full variable domain, its missing parts supplied by reference TRBV7-8 and TRBJ2-1, is GAGVSQSPRYKVAKRGQDVALRCDPISGHVSLFWYQQALGQGPEFLTYFQNEAQLDKSGLPSDRFFAERPEGSVSTLKIQRTQQEDSAVYLCASSLGTSRGEQFFGPGTRLTVL.

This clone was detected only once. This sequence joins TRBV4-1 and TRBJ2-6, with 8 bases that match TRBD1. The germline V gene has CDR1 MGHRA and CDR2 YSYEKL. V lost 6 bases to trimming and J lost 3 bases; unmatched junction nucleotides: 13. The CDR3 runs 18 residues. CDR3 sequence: CASSLDRGRSSGANVLTF. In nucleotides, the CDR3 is TGCGCCAGCAGTCTCGACAGGGGCCGGTCCAGTGGGGCCAACGTCCTGACTTTC.

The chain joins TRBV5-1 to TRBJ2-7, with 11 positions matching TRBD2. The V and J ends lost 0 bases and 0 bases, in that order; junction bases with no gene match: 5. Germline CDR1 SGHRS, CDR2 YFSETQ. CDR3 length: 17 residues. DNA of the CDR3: TGCGCCAGCAGCTTGGTACTAGCGGGAGCGAGCTCCTACGAGCAGTACTTC. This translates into CASSLVLAGASSYEQYF.

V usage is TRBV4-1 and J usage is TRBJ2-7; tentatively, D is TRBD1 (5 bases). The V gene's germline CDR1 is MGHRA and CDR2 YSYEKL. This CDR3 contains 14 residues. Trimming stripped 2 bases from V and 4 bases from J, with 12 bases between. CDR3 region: CASSQRPTEYEQYF. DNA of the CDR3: TGCGCCAGCAGCCAAAGACCGACAGAATACGAGCAGTACTTC.

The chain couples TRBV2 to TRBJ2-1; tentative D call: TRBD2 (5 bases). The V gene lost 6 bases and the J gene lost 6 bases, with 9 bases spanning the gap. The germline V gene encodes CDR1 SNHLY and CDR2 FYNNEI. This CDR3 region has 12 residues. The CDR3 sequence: CASSITSNEQFF. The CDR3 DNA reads TGTGCCAGCAGCATCACTAGCAATGAGCAGTTCTTC.

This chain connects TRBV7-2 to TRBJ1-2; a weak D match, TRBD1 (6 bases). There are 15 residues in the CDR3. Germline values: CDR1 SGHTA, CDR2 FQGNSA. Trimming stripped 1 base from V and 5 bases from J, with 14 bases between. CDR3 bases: TGTGCCAGCAGCTTAGGGCCAGGGGAGTCGTATGGCTACACCTTC. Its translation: CASSLGPGESYGYTF. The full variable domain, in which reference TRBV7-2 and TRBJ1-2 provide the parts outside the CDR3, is GAGVSQSPSNKVTEKGKDVELRCDPISGHTALYWYRQSLGQGLEFLIYFQGNSAPDKSGLPSDRFSAERTGGSVSTLTIQRTQQEDSAVYLCASSLGPGESYGYTFGSGTRLTVV.

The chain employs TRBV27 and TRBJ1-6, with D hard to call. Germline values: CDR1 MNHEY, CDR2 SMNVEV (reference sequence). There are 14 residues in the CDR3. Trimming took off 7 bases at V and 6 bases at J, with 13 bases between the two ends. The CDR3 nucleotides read TGTGCCAGCACCTGGAGGACGGGTAATTCACCCCTCCACTTT. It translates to CASTWRTGNSPLHF.

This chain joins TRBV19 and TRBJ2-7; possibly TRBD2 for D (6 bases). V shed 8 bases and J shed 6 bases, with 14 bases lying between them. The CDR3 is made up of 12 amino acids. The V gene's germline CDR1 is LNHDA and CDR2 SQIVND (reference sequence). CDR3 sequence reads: CASGGEVAEQYF. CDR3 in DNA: TGTGCCAGTGGAGGGGAAGTGGCCGAGCAGTACTTC.

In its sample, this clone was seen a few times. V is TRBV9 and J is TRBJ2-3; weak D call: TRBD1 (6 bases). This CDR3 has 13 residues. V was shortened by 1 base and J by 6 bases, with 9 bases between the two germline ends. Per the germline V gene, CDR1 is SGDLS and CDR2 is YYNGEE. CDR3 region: CASSVLRGDTQYF. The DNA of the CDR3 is TGTGCCAGCAGCGTACTAAGGGGGGATACGCAGTATTTT.

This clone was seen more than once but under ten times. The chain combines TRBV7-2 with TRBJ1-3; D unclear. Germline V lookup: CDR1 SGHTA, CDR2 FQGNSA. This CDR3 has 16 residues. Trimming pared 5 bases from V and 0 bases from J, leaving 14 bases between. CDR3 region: CASSPDGGASGNTIYF. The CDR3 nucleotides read TGTGCCAGCAGCCCAGACGGAGGCGCCTCTGGAAACACCATATATTTT.

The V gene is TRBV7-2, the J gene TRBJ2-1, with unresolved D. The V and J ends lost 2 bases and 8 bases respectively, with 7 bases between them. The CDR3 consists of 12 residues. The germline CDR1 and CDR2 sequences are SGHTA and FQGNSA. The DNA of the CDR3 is TGTGCCAGCAGCTTAACTATGCATGAGCAGTTCTTC. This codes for CASSLTMHEQFF.

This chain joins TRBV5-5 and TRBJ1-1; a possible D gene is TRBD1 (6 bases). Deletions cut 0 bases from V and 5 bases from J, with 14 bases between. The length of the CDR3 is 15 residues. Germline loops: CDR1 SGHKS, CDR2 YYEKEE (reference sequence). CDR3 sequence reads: CASSLVGGIETEAFF. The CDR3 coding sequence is TGTGCCAGCAGCTTGGTTGGGGGCATCGAGACTGAAGCTTTCTTT.

The CDR3 loop is CASSFRETQYF. CDR3 DNA: TGTGCCAGCAGCTTTAGAGAGACCCAGTACTTC. V usage is TRBV5-4 and J usage is TRBJ2-5; D is unresolved. Trimming cost V 2 bases and J 4 bases, with 3 bases left between them. Germline CDR1 reads SGHNT; CDR2 reads YYREEE (reference sequence). The CDR3 is made up of 11 amino acids.

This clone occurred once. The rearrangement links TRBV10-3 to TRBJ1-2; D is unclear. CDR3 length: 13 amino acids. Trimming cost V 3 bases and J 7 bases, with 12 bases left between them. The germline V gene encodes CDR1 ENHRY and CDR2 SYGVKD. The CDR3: CAISEAGSSGYTF. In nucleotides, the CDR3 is TGTGCCATCAGTGAAGCGGGTTCCTCTGGCTACACCTTC.

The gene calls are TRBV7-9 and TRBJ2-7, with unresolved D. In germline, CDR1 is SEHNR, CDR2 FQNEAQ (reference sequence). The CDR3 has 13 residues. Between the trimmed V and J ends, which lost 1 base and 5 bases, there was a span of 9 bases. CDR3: CASSLVAYDEQYF. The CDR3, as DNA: TGTGCCAGCAGCTTAGTAGCTTACGACGAGCAGTACTTC.

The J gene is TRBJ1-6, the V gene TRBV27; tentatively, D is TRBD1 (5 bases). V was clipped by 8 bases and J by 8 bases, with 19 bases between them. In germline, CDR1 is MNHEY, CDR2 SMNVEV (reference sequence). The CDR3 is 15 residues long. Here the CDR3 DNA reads TGTGCCAGCGCGGTAAGCGGGACGATGTATTCACCCCTCCACTTT. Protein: CASAVSGTMYSPLHF.

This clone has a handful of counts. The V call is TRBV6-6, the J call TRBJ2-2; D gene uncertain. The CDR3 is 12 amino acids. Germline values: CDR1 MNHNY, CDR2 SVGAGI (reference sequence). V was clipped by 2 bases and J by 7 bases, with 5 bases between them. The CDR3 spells CASSYRSGELFF. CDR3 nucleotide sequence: TGTGCCAGCAGTTACCGCAGCGGGGAGCTGTTTTTT.

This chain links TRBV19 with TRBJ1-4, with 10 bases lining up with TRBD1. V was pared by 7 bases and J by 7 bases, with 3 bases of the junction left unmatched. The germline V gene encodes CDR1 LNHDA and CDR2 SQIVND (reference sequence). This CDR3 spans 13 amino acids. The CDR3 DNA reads TGTGCCAGTACCGGACAGGGGGTTGAAAAACTGTTTTTT. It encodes CASTGQGVEKLFF.